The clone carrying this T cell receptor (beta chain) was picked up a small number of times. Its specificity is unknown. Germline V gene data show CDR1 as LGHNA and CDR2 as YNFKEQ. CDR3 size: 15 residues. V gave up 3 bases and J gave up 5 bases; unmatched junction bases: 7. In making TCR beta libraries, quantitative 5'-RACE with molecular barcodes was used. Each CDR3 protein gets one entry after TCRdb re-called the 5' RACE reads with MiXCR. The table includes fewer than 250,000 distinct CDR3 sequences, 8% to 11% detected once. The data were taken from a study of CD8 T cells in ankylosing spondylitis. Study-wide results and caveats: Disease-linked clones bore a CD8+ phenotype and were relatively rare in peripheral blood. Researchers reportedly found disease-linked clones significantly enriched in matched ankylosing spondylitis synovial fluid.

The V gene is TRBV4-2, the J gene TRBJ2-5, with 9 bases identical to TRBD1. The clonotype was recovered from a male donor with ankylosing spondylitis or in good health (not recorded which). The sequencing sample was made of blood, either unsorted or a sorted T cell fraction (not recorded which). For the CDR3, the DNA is TGTGCCAGCAGCCAGGGCACAGGGGGCCGGGAGACCCAGTACTTC. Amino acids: CASSQGTGGRETQYF.